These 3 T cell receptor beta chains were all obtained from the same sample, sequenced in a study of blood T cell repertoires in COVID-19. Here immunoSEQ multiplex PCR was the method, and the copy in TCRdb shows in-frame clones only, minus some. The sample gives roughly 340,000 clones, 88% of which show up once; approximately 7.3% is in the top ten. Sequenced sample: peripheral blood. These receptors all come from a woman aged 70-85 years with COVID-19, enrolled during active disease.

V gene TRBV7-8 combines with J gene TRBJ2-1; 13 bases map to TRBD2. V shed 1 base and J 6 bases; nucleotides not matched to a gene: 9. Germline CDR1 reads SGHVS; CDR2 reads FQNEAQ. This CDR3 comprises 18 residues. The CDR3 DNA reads TGTGCCAGCAGCTTAGTCGGCGGAACTAGCGGGGGGGCCAATGAGCAGTTCTTC. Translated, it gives CASSLVGGTSGGANEQFF.

In DNA, the CDR3 is TGTGCCAGCAGCTTGTTCGTCTCAGGGCGCTACACCTTC. Encoded protein: CASSLFVSGRYTF. V usage is TRBV5-6 and J usage is TRBJ1-2, with D possibly matching TRBD1 (5 bases). V was clipped by 1 base and J by 9 bases, with 13 bases between them. The germline V gene encodes CDR1 SGHDT and CDR2 YYEEEE. CDR3 length: 13 amino acids.

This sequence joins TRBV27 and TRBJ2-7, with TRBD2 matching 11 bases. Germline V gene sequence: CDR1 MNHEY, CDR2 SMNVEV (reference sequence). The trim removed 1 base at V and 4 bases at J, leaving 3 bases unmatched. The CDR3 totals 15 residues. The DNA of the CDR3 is TGTGCCAGCAGTTTATATAGCGGGGGGGGATACGAGCAGTACTTC. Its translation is CASSLYSGGGYEQYF.